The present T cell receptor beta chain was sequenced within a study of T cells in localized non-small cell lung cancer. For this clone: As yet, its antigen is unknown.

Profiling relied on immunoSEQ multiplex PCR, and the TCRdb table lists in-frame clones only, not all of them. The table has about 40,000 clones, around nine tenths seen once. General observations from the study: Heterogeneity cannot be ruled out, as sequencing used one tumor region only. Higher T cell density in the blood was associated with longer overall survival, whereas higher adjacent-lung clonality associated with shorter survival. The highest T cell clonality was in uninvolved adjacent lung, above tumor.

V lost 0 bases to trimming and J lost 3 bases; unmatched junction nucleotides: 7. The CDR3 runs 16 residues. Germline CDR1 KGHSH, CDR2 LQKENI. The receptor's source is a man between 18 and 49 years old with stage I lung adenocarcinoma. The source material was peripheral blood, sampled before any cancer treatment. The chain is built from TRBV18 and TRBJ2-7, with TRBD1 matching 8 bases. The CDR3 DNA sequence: TGTGCCAGCTCACCACCATCTGGACAGGGAGGCTACGAGCAGTACTTC. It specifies CASSPPSGQGGYEQYF.